Included here is one T cell receptor beta chain sequence, with context. Its antigen is unidentified. The data stem from a study of OX40 agonist ivuxolimab in advanced cancers. General study points: Among T cells, CD8+ cells averaged more expanded clones than CD4+ cells. Clonal expansion by week 6 occurred in CD4+ and CD8+ blood T cells (at 0.1 to 3.0 mg/kg).

Germline CDR1 is KGHSH and CDR2 is LQKENI. V shed 6 bases and J 2 bases; nucleotides not matched to a gene: 3. CDR3 length: 14 residues. Clones were read by immunoSEQ multiplex PCR, and TCRdb kept only the in-frame ones, dropping some. In the table there are tens of thousands of clones, approximately 86% of which are singletons. The starting material was CD4+ or CD8+ T cells sorted from blood, obtained in a trial of the OX40 agonist ivuxolimab. This TCR derives from an adult with an advanced solid tumor such as melanoma, head and neck, liver or kidney cancer. The V call is TRBV18, the J call TRBJ1-5; the match to TRBD1 covers 8 bases. CDR3 sequence (DNA): TGTGCCAGCTCCCCGACAGGGGGCAATCAGCCCCAGCATTTT. Protein sequence: CASSPTGGNQPQHF.